One and the same sample provided the 31 T cell receptor beta chains below, sequenced in a study of shared clonotypes between healthy human individuals. Data came from immunoSEQ multiplex PCR; TCRdb stores just in-frame clones and leaves some out. Of over a million clones in the sample, roughly 95% were seen once. Sequenced material: naive CD4+ T cells sorted from blood. The subset was: CD45RA+ positively selected. These receptors were taken from a young man in good health.

The sample holds one count of this clone. J is TRBJ2-1 and V is TRBV27; 7 bases line up with TRBD1. This CDR3 has 16 residues. V trimming: 5 bases; J trimming: 4 bases; junction bases outside the gene matches: 11. CDR1 and CDR2 (germline): MNHEY, SMNVEV (reference sequence). The CDR3 sequence is CASSLVQGLPYNEQFF. The CDR3 bases are TGTGCCAGCAGTCTTGTACAGGGGCTCCCTTACAATGAGCAGTTCTTC.

This clone was seen only once. The chain combines TRBV5-5 with TRBJ2-1; D is tentatively TRBD1 or TRBD2 (5 bases each). The V end was cut by 0 bases, the J end by 10 bases, with 20 bases between. The CDR3 spans 16 residues. CDR1 is SGHKS and CDR2 is YYEKEE in the germline V gene (reference sequence). In nucleotides, the CDR3 is TGTGCCAGCAGCTTGGTGGGACGCTTGACCTCATCCGAGCAGTTCTTC. It is translated as CASSLVGRLTSSEQFF.

The chain combines TRBV5-1 with TRBJ2-5; possibly TRBD2 for D (6 bases). Germline V gene data show CDR1 as SGHRS and CDR2 as YFSETQ. The CDR3 extends over 15 amino acids. V lost 1 base, J lost 9 bases, and 19 bases lay in between. DNA of the CDR3: TGCGCCAGCAGCTTGCCATCTTCTAGCGACCGGGCCCAGTACTTC. The encoded protein is CASSLPSSSDRAQYF.

This chain uses TRBV28 with TRBJ2-7; D is perhaps TRBD2 (5 bases). The V end lost 5 bases, the J end lost 2 bases, and 19 bases lay between the germline ends. From germline, CDR1 is MDHEN and CDR2 SYDVKM. The CDR3 is 16 amino acids. The CDR3 DNA reads as TGTGCCAGCAGTCCGTTACGGCGAGCGGAAACCTACGAGCAGTACTTC. This translates into CASSPLRRAETYEQYF.

CDR3 in DNA: TGTGCCAGCAGGCCTGGACTAGCGGAACCCACAGATACGCAGTATTTT. This codes for CASRPGLAEPTDTQYF. The gene calls are TRBV5-6 and TRBJ2-3; 10 positions match TRBD2. V lost 5 bases to trimming and J lost 2 bases; unmatched junction nucleotides: 8. Germline V gene sequence: CDR1 SGHDT, CDR2 YYEEEE. The CDR3 runs 16 residues. Looking up the rest from reference TRBV5-6 and TRBJ2-3 gives the full variable domain: DAGVTQSPTHLIKTRGQQVTLRCSPKSGHDTVSWYQQALGQGPQFIFQYYEEEERQRGNFPDRFSGHQFPNYSSELNVNALLLGDSALYLCASRPGLAEPTDTQYFGPGTRLTVL.

The gene calls are TRBV7-9 and TRBJ1-2; D gene ambiguous. The germline gives CDR1 SEHNR, CDR2 FQNEAQ (reference sequence). Trimming removed 0 bases from V and 3 bases from J, with 5 bases in between. The CDR3 spans 13 residues. For the CDR3, the DNA is TGTGCCAGCAGCTTAGCGTTGGACTATGGCTACACCTTC. As protein: CASSLALDYGYTF.

Here the CDR3 DNA reads TGTGCCAGCATCCAACTAGCGGGAGGGCCGGGTGAGCAGTTCTTC. This sequence encodes CASIQLAGGPGEQFF. V is TRBV6-5 and J is TRBJ2-1, with 13 bases lining up with TRBD2. From germline, CDR1 is MNHEY and CDR2 SVGAGI. This CDR3 contains 15 residues. V gave up 7 bases and J gave up 9 bases; unmatched junction bases: 9.

The CDR3 here is CSVVLEAVNTEAFF. The DNA of the CDR3 is TGCAGCGTTGTCCTGGAGGCGGTGAACACTGAAGCTTTCTTT. The chain is built from TRBV29-1 and TRBJ1-1; D not resolved. The CDR3 runs to 14 residues. V shed 4 bases and J shed 0 bases, with 12 bases lying between them. Germline assignment: CDR1 SQVTM and CDR2 ANQGSEA.

This clone was observed once. This rearrangement joins TRBV7-2 to TRBJ1-5; no definite D call. V shed 5 bases and J shed 3 bases, with 11 bases lying between them. Germline V gene lookup returns CDR1 SGHTA and CDR2 FQGNSA. The CDR3 contains 14 residues. The CDR3 loop is CASSLDGPNQPQHF. CDR3 DNA: TGTGCCAGCAGCCTGGACGGCCCCAATCAGCCCCAGCATTTT.

The chain recombines TRBV2 with TRBJ2-7; 12 positions agree with TRBD2. The germline V gene encodes CDR1 SNHLY and CDR2 FYNNEI. The length of the CDR3 is 15 residues. Losses at the gene ends were 7 bases for V and 2 bases for J; bases not matched to a gene: 6. The CDR3 sequence is CASTGTSGLPYEQYF. CDR3 sequence (DNA): TGTGCCAGCACCGGGACTAGCGGGTTACCCTACGAGCAGTACTTC.

This rearrangement joins TRBV19 to TRBJ2-1, with TRBD2 identical over 16 bases. This CDR3 has 19 residues. Germline V lookup: CDR1 LNHDA, CDR2 SQIVND (reference sequence). After removal of 5 bases from V and 7 bases from J, the junction contained 14 bases not matched to a gene. CDR3 sequence reads: CASSPGGTSGRERLNEQFF. The CDR3 DNA reads as TGTGCCAGTAGTCCAGGAGGGACTAGCGGGAGGGAAAGGTTGAATGAGCAGTTCTTC.

The genes are TRBV4-2 and TRBJ2-1; D not certain. The V end was cut by 0 bases, the J end by 5 bases, with 14 bases between. The germline CDR1 and CDR2 sequences are LGHNA and YNFKEQ. This CDR3 comprises 16 residues. The CDR3 region is CASSQDRVSRDNEQFF. CDR3 nucleotides: TGTGCCAGCAGCCAAGACCGGGTGAGTAGGGACAATGAGCAGTTCTTC.

The gene calls are TRBV5-6 and TRBJ2-3; D is possibly TRBD1 or TRBD2 (5 bases each). Germline CDR1 SGHDT, CDR2 YYEEEE. V was shortened by 3 bases and J by 5 bases, with 25 bases between the two germline ends. This CDR3 is built from 18 residues. The DNA for the CDR3 is TGTGCCAGCAGCTCACCTGGGGGAGCAATGGGGATTGAAGATACGCAGTATTTT. Its translation is CASSSPGGAMGIEDTQYF.

The chain combines TRBV19 with TRBJ2-7; tentatively, D is TRBD2 (6 bases). The CDR3 runs 15 residues. The V gene lost 7 bases and the J gene lost 3 bases, with 19 bases spanning the gap. Germline-derived CDR1 and CDR2 are LNHDA and SQIVND (reference sequence). CDR3 DNA: TGTGCCAGTACCGCCCAAGCGGGCGGACTCTACGAGCAGTACTTC. Translated, it gives CASTAQAGGLYEQYF.

This chain connects TRBV28 to TRBJ1-1, with D unclear. Between the trimmed V and J ends, which lost 6 bases and 0 bases, there was a span of 11 bases. Germline lookup yields CDR1 MDHEN and CDR2 SYDVKM. The CDR3 runs 14 residues. The CDR3 protein is CASSWPSLNTEAFF. The CDR3 DNA follows: TGTGCCAGCAGCTGGCCGTCTCTGAACACTGAAGCTTTCTTT.

The CDR3 loop reads CASSGGTSGNSYNEQFF. The DNA of the CDR3 is TGTGCCAGCAGCGGCGGGACTAGCGGGAACTCCTACAATGAGCAGTTCTTC. The chain combines TRBV9 with TRBJ2-1; TRBD2 matches at 13 bases. The CDR3 is made up of 17 amino acids. The ends lost 3 bases at V and 0 bases at J; junction bases unmatched: 3. Per germline, CDR1 SGDLS and CDR2 YYNGEE.

This chain joins TRBV19 and TRBJ2-1; D is perhaps TRBD1 (6 bases). Trimming took off 0 bases at V and 6 bases at J, with 9 bases between the two ends. In germline, CDR1 is LNHDA, CDR2 SQIVND (reference sequence). The CDR3 consists of 14 residues. CDR3 amino acids: CASSIDAGVNEQFF. The CDR3 bases are TGTGCCAGTAGTATAGACGCAGGGGTCAATGAGCAGTTCTTC.

The sample holds one count of this clone. The V call is TRBV7-9, the J call TRBJ2-5; possible D gene TRBD1, 7 bases. There are 14 residues in the CDR3. V was cut by 5 bases and J by 5 bases, with 15 bases left in between. The germline gives CDR1 SEHNR, CDR2 FQNEAQ (reference sequence). The CDR3 DNA reads TGTGCCAGCAGCGTAGGCGGGACAGTGGAGACCCAGTACTTC. Translation: CASSVGGTVETQYF.

The J gene is TRBJ2-2, the V gene TRBV19; no clear D. The CDR3 runs to 14 residues. Per the germline V gene, CDR1 is LNHDA and CDR2 is SQIVND (reference sequence). V lost 6 bases and J lost 5, with 13 bases in between. The CDR3 DNA reads as TGTGCCAGTAGGTTAGCTCCGCATACCGGGGAGCTGTTTTTT. Its protein is CASRLAPHTGELFF.

CDR3 coding DNA: TGTGCCAGCAGTTTCGGGTCCTCCTACGAGCAGTACTTC. It encodes CASSFGSSYEQYF. The rearrangement links TRBV28 to TRBJ2-7; no firm D call. V shed 3 bases and J shed 0 bases, with 6 bases lying between them. The CDR3 runs to 13 residues. The germline V gene has CDR1 MDHEN and CDR2 SYDVKM.

The rearrangement uses TRBV25-1 and TRBJ1-2, with TRBD1 identical over 7 bases. The V gene's germline CDR1 is MGHDK and CDR2 SYGVNS. CDR3 length: 13 amino acids. Trimming at V came to 4 bases and at J to 4 bases, leaving 3 bases not matched to a gene. The chain's CDR3 is CASSAGTAYGYTF. The CDR3 DNA reads TGTGCCAGCAGTGCCGGGACAGCCTATGGCTACACCTTC.

The chain combines TRBV19 with TRBJ1-5, with a possible D match to TRBD1 (6 bases). The CDR3 has 14 amino acids. The germline V and J ends were trimmed by 8 bases and 7 bases, with 18 bases remaining between them. The germline V gene encodes CDR1 LNHDA and CDR2 SQIVND (reference sequence). The CDR3 reads CASATGNLLQPQHF. CDR3 in DNA: TGTGCCAGTGCAACAGGGAATTTGCTCCAGCCCCAGCATTTT.

This sequence joins TRBV5-5 and TRBJ2-7, with TRBD1 matching 7 bases. Looked up from germline, CDR1 is SGHKS and CDR2 is YYEKEE (reference sequence). V was clipped by 4 bases and J by 2 bases; unmatched bases: 3. The CDR3 is 13 residues long. This CDR3 is CASSPTGAYEQYF. The CDR3 DNA reads TGTGCCAGCAGCCCTACAGGGGCCTACGAGCAGTACTTC.

This chain uses TRBV11-2 with TRBJ2-7; a possible D gene is TRBD2 (5 bases). V lost 0 bases to trimming and J lost 3 bases, with 9 bases between them. Germline V gene data show CDR1 as SGHAT and CDR2 as FQNNGV. The length of the CDR3 is 14 residues. The CDR3 loop is CASSLENGDYEQYF. Written as DNA, the CDR3 is TGTGCCAGCAGCTTAGAAAACGGGGACTACGAGCAGTACTTC.

This CDR3 is CASSESRPLAGYSEYNEQFF. The CDR3 bases are TGCGCCAGCAGTGAGAGCAGACCTCTAGCGGGGTACTCCGAATACAATGAGCAGTTCTTC. J is TRBJ2-1 and V is TRBV10-1; 9 positions match TRBD2. In germline, CDR1 is WNHNN, CDR2 SYGVQD (reference sequence). The CDR3 has 20 residues. Unmatched junction bases numbered 18, after V lost 2 bases and J lost 4 bases.

This chain joins TRBV5-1 and TRBJ2-1, with D perhaps assigned TRBD1 or TRBD2 (5 bases each). The germline V and J ends were trimmed by 4 bases and 8 bases, with 19 bases remaining between them. The CDR3 runs 15 residues. Looked up from germline, CDR1 is SGHRS and CDR2 is YFSETQ. CDR3 protein: CASSVGPTPGDEQFF. The CDR3 nucleotides are TGCGCCAGCAGCGTGGGACCGACTCCTGGGGATGAGCAGTTCTTC.

The gene calls are TRBV11-2 and TRBJ1-5; D is ambiguous. Trimming removed 5 bases from V and 3 bases from J, with 8 bases in between. In germline, CDR1 is SGHAT, CDR2 FQNNGV. The CDR3 spans 13 residues. The CDR3 DNA reads as TGTGCCAGCAGCCAAGACATCAATCAGCCCCAGCATTTT. Protein product: CASSQDINQPQHF.

The genes are TRBV7-9 and TRBJ2-5; D not resolved. V was shortened by 3 bases and J by 4 bases, with 6 bases between the two germline ends. The CDR3 loop spans 12 amino acids. Germline CDR1 and CDR2: SEHNR and FQNEAQ (reference sequence). The CDR3 DNA reads TGTGCCAGCAGCTTCGGTGCAGAGACCCAGTACTTC. It yields the protein CASSFGAETQYF.

For this clone: Its ends do not fully match the called genes, so a read error is possible. This chain uses TRBV5-1 with TRBJ2-7; the match to TRBD1 covers 9 bases. The CDR3 covers 15 residues. CDR1 is SGHRS, CDR2 YFSETQ, per germline. CDR3 in DNA: TGCGCCAGCAGACCCCCCGGGACAGGGTCCTCCGAGCAGTACTTC. Its protein product is CASRPPGTGSSEQYF.

The chain combines TRBV5-1 with TRBJ2-1, with TRBD2 as a possible D gene (6 bases). CDR3 length equals 14 residues. The V gene's germline CDR1 is SGHRS and CDR2 YFSETQ. The CDR3 spells CASSAQSSYNEQFF. For the CDR3, the DNA is TGCGCTTCTAGCGCCCAAAGCTCCTACAATGAGCAGTTCTTC.

The rearrangement joins TRBV6-5 to TRBJ2-6; 8 bases match TRBD1. V trimming: 2 bases; J trimming: 2 bases; junction bases outside the gene matches: 2. The CDR3 has 16 amino acids. Germline V gene data show CDR1 as MNHEY and CDR2 as SVGAGI. This chain's CDR3 is CASSYVDRAGANVLTF. In nucleotides, the CDR3 is TGTGCCAGCAGTTACGTGGACAGGGCTGGGGCCAACGTCCTGACTTTC.